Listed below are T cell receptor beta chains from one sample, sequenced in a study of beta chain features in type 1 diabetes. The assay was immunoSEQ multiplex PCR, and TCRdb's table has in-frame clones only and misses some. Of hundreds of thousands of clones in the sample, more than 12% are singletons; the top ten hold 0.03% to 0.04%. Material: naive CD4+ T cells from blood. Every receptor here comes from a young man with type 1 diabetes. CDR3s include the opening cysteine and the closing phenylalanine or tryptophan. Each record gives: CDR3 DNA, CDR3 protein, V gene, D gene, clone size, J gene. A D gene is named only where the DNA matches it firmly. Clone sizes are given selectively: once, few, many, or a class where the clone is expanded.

TGTGCCAGCAGACGAGCGGATAGCTCCTACAATGAGCAGTTCTTC | CASRRADSSYNEQFF | TRBV7-9 | . | . | TRBJ2-1
TGTGCCAGCTCCTTACAGGGCCCTGAAGCTTTCTTT | CASSLQGPEAFF | TRBV18 | . | . | TRBJ1-1
TGTGCCTGCCCTCAGGGACTAGCGGGGGCCTACACCGGGGAGCTGTTTTTT | CACPQGLAGAYTGELFF | TRBV30 | TRBD2 | . | TRBJ2-2
TGTGCCAGCAGTTTGACAGGGGGTGGTGAAGCTTTCTTT | CASSLTGGGEAFF | TRBV6-6 | TRBD1 | few | TRBJ1-1
TGTGCCAGCAGCCCAATCGGACTAGCGGGGAGTGAGCAGTTCTTC | CASSPIGLAGSEQFF | TRBV7-3 | TRBD2 | . | TRBJ2-1
TGTGCCATCAGTACGGACAGCCCTCCGAGGTCCGACATTCAGTACTTC | CAISTDSPPRSDIQYF | TRBV10-3 | . | few | TRBJ2-4
TGCGCCAGCAGCTTGGCCAAGCGTGGACCCTACAATGAGCAGTTCTTC | CASSLAKRGPYNEQFF | TRBV5-1 | . | . | TRBJ2-1
TGTGCCAGCAGTGAGCGTGCTGAGCAGTACTTC | CASSERAEQYF | TRBV2 | . | few | TRBJ2-7
TGTGCCACCAGCAGAGATCCTGCGCGGACAGGGGGTTTGAACACTGAAGCTTTCTTT | CATSRDPARTGGLNTEAFF | TRBV15 | TRBD1 | . | TRBJ1-1
TGCAGCGTCGATTCCGGGGCCCAAAACGAAAAACTGTTTTTT | CSVDSGAQNEKLFF | TRBV29-1 | . | few | TRBJ1-4
TGTGCCAGCAGTTCGGGCAGAAACTATGGCTACACCTTC | CASSSGRNYGYTF | TRBV6-5 | . | . | TRBJ1-2
TGTGCCAGCAGTTTGGGGGGGACCCAGTACTTC | CASSLGGTQYF | TRBV28 | . | . | TRBJ2-5
TGTGCCAGCAGCCTAATTGGGATGAACACTGAAGCTTTCTTT | CASSLIGMNTEAFF | TRBV7-2 | . | . | TRBJ1-1
TGTGCCAGCAGTGGGACAGGGAGAGTAGGCTCCTACGAGCAGTACTTC | CASSGTGRVGSYEQYF | TRBV6-1 | TRBD1 | . | TRBJ2-7
TGTGCCAGCAGCTTCCAGAGCAGCACTGAAGCTTTCTTT | CASSFQSSTEAFF | TRBV7-2 | . | few | TRBJ1-1
TGTGCCAGCAGCACGGACAGGGGGCTCTACGAGCAGTACTTC | CASSTDRGLYEQYF | TRBV7-2 | TRBD1 | few | TRBJ2-7
TGTGCCAGCAGCTTCTATTCCAAGGGAGACCTAAACACTGAAGCTTTCTTT | CASSFYSKGDLNTEAFF | TRBV7-2 | . | few | TRBJ1-1
TGTGCCTGGAGTCTGGGACTGGACGACTCTGGGGCCAACGTCCTGACTTTC | CAWSLGLDDSGANVLTF | TRBV30 | . | few | TRBJ2-6
TGTGCCAGTATTGGACAGGGGGCTCGTAATCAGCCCCAGCATTTT | CASIGQGARNQPQHF | TRBV19 | TRBD1 | . | TRBJ1-5
TGTGCCAGCAGCTCCACCTATGGCTACACCTTC | CASSSTYGYTF | TRBV5-4 | . | . | TRBJ1-2
TGTGCCAGCAGCCCCCGCTTGACAGGGGCTAAAAACATTCAGTACTTC | CASSPRLTGAKNIQYF | TRBV9 | TRBD1 | . | TRBJ2-4
TGTGCCAGTTCCGCTCTGATGGTCAATGGCTACACCTTC | CASSALMVNGYTF | TRBV9 | . | few | TRBJ1-2
TGTGCCTGGGGGGACAACTACGAGCAGTACTTC | CAWGDNYEQYF | TRBV30 | . | . | TRBJ2-7
TGTGCCAGCAGCTTAGTGGGAGCGGCCGGAGATACGCAGTATTTT | CASSLVGAAGDTQYF | TRBV7-2 | . | few | TRBJ2-3
TGTGCCAGCAGCTTAAACGGGGGCCAGGATGAGCAGTTCTTC | CASSLNGGQDEQFF | TRBV7-3 | . | few | TRBJ2-1
TGTGCCTGGAGACCGGGACTGCTCTCCGGGGAGCTGTTTTTT | CAWRPGLLSGELFF | TRBV30 | . | . | TRBJ2-2
TGCAGCGTTGAAAACAGGGTCCCTTGGGGCTACACCTTC | CSVENRVPWGYTF | TRBV29-1 | . | few | TRBJ1-2
TGTGCCAGCAGCTTAGCGCAAGGAGGGGAGACCCAGTACTTC | CASSLAQGGETQYF | TRBV7-8 | . | few | TRBJ2-5
TGTGCCAGCAGCTTTGCGGGAGGAGGGGAGACCCAGTACTTC | CASSFAGGGETQYF | TRBV5-4 | TRBD2 | few | TRBJ2-5
TGCAGCGCCTGGGGGGGAGATGAAGAAAAACTGTTTTTT | CSAWGGDEEKLFF | TRBV29-1 | . | few | TRBJ1-4
TGCAGCGTAAGACAGGGGAGTGTGGATGGCTACACCTTC | CSVRQGSVDGYTF | TRBV29-1 | TRBD1 | . | TRBJ1-2
TGTGCCAGCAGCTTGCCCCTCGGAGGCGGGCAAGAGACCCAGTACTTC | CASSLPLGGGQETQYF | TRBV7-2 | . | few | TRBJ2-5
TGTGCCAGAGGGGGCACTCCGGCAAATGAGCAGTTCTTC | CARGGTPANEQFF | TRBV7-9 | TRBD1 | . | TRBJ2-1
TGTGCCAGCAGCGTAGATCACAGGGGGTTCACCTACAATGAGCAGTTCTTC | CASSVDHRGFTYNEQFF | TRBV9 | TRBD1 | . | TRBJ2-1
TGTGCCAGCTCCGAGACAGACTATAGCAATCAGCCCCAGCATTTT | CASSETDYSNQPQHF | TRBV18 | . | few | TRBJ1-5
TGCGCCAGCAGCCTCAGCCCCGCAGGGGGGGAGACCCAGTACTTC | CASSLSPAGGETQYF | TRBV5-1 | . | . | TRBJ2-5
TGTGCCAGCAGCTTAGTCCCCCTTGCGGGAGTCGGAGATACGCAGTATTTT | CASSLVPLAGVGDTQYF | TRBV11-2 | TRBD2 | . | TRBJ2-3
TGTGCCAGCTCAGACGTAGAAGCGCGACATACGCAGTATTTT | CASSDVEARHTQYF | TRBV18 | . | . | TRBJ2-3
TGTGCCAGCAGCAAACTTGGAATAGACAGGGGGTTCCACGAGCAGTACTTC | CASSKLGIDRGFHEQYF | TRBV21-1 | . | . | TRBJ2-7
TGTGCCTGGGCAGCGGGAGGGCTCCCGGAGCTGTTCTTC | CAWAAGGLPELFF | TRBV30 | TRBD2 | few | TRBJ2-1
TGTGCCAGCAGGCTACAGGGGATGAACACTGAAGCTTTCTTT | CASRLQGMNTEAFF | TRBV6-6 | TRBD1 | few | TRBJ1-1
TGCGCCAGCAGCCAAGGGGGAGCGCCCTACAATGAGCAGTTCTTC | CASSQGGAPYNEQFF | TRBV4-1 | . | . | TRBJ2-1
TGCGCCAGCAGCCAAGCATTTGCATCTGGGGCCAACGTCCTGACTTTC | CASSQAFASGANVLTF | TRBV4-3 | . | . | TRBJ2-6
TGTGCCAGCAGCTCCTTGACAGGGGGCCATGGCTACACCTTC | CASSSLTGGHGYTF | TRBV7-9 | TRBD1 | few | TRBJ1-2
TGTGCCAGCAGCTCCTCAGGCTTCAGTTTCGGCTACACCTTC | CASSSSGFSFGYTF | TRBV7-2 | . | few | TRBJ1-2
TGCGCCAGCAGCCCCTTGGGGCTATACACAGATACGCAGTATTTT | CASSPLGLYTDTQYF | TRBV4-1 | . | few | TRBJ2-3
TGTGCCAGCAGCGTAGGAGTTGATCTGGGGCCCCAGCATTTT | CASSVGVDLGPQHF | TRBV9 | . | few | TRBJ1-5
TGTGCCAGCAGTTACGGGGCATATGGCTACACCTTC | CASSYGAYGYTF | TRBV2 | . | . | TRBJ1-2
TGCGCCAGCAGCTTGGAGGCGGCGAGCTCCTACAATGAGCAGTTCTTC | CASSLEAASSYNEQFF | TRBV5-1 | . | . | TRBJ2-1
TGTGCCAGCAGTCCCCTAGAAGAAGCGGGTAGAACAGATACGCAGTATTTT | CASSPLEEAGRTDTQYF | TRBV7-9 | . | few | TRBJ2-3
TGCGCCAGCAGCCCCGGACAGGGTTACAATGAGCAGTTCTTC | CASSPGQGYNEQFF | TRBV5-1 | TRBD1 | few | TRBJ2-1
TGTGCCAGCAGTGTAGGGCCTGGAGGGACCCAGTACTTC | CASSVGPGGTQYF | TRBV2 | . | once | TRBJ2-5
TGTGCCAGCACTCTTACGGGGCGCACAGATACGCAGTATTTT | CASTLTGRTDTQYF | TRBV28 | . | . | TRBJ2-3
TGTGCCAGCAGTTTACAGGGCACTGAGCAGTTCTTC | CASSLQGTEQFF | TRBV28 | . | few | TRBJ2-1